The 18 T cell receptor beta chains reported below all come from one sample, sequenced in a study of shared clonotypes between healthy human individuals (dated by TCRdb to about 2020). The method behind the library was the immunoSEQ multiplex PCR assay. The immuneACCESS repertoire file appears here via TCRdb, limited to in-frame rearrangements. These files lack a portion of the clones; in checked studies, under half of the deficit traces to unresolved V genes, and the cause of the others is not known. The sample profile shows about 120,000 clones; around 66% of them were found once. The ten largest account for about 26% of the sample. The sequenced material came from memory CD8+ T cells sorted from blood. Interpreted using the paper, the cell subset or site label stands for: CD45RO+ cells pooled with CCR7-negative TemRA cells. The receptors come from a woman aged 25 to 39 in good health.

This clone showed up many times. This rearrangement joins TRBV7-1 to TRBJ2-7; 7 positions agree with TRBD2. TRBV7-1 is labeled an ORF, and its function is uncertain. The length of the CDR3 is 16 residues. With 4 bases clipped from V and 6 bases from J, the junction kept 15 bases outside the gene matches. CDR3 loop: CASSLLAGVGVGEQYF. The CDR3 coding sequence is TGTGCCAGCAGCTTACTTGCGGGAGTAGGGGTGGGCGAGCAGTACTTC.

The V gene is TRBV11-2, the J gene TRBJ2-7; 12 bases fit TRBD1. J lost 2 bases, V lost 5 bases, and 10 bases had no gene match. CDR3 size: 17 residues. Germline values: CDR1 SGHAT, CDR2 FQNNGV. Here the CDR3 DNA reads TGTGCCAGCAGCGTGAGCCCGGGACAGGGGGCGACCTACGAGCAGTACTTC. Amino acids: CASSVSPGQGATYEQYF. The full variable domain, rest sourced from reference TRBV11-2 and TRBJ2-7, is EAGVAQSPRYKIIEKRQSVAFWCNPISGHATLYWYQQILGQGPKLLIQFQNNGVVDDSQLPKDRFSAERLKGVDSTLKIQPAKLEDSAVYLCASSVSPGQGATYEQYFGPGTRLTVT.

The chain recombines TRBV2 with TRBJ1-2, with TRBD1 matching over 7 bases. After removal of 4 bases from V and 5 bases from J, the junction contained 10 bases not matched to a gene. Germline CDR1 SNHLY, CDR2 FYNNEI. The CDR3 length is 15 residues. In nucleotides, the CDR3 is TGTGCCAGCAGTGTAGCCGGGACAGTTAGGTATGGCTACACCTTC. Encoded protein: CASSVAGTVRYGYTF.

With respect to this clone: Other nucleotide sequences in the sample specify the same CDR3. The chain combines TRBV28 with TRBJ1-5, with D unresolved. The CDR3 is made up of 11 amino acids. V dropped 3 bases and J dropped 6 bases, with 3 bases sitting between them. From germline, CDR1 is MDHEN and CDR2 SYDVKM. In nucleotides, the CDR3 is TGTGCCAGCAGTTTTAGTCAGCCCCAGCATTTT. Amino acid sequence: CASSFSQPQHF.

The chain uses TRBV27 and TRBJ1-1; TRBD1 agrees at 10 bases. Germline values: CDR1 MNHEY, CDR2 SMNVEV (reference sequence). The CDR3 spans 14 residues. Trimming took 9 bases from V and 1 from J; bases not matched to a gene: 5. Written as DNA, the CDR3 is TGTGCCAGTACTAGACAGGGGGCGAACACTGAAGCTTTCTTT. It encodes CASTRQGANTEAFF.

To note about this clone: Other DNA sequences from this sample encode an identical CDR3 as well. This chain links TRBV10-1 with TRBJ2-1, with 11 bases fitting TRBD2. The CDR3 is 15 residues long. V gave up 2 bases and J gave up 7 bases; unmatched junction bases: 4. The germline gives CDR1 WNHNN, CDR2 SYGVQD (reference sequence). This chain's CDR3 is CASSERTSGLNEQFF. The CDR3 coding sequence is TGCGCCAGCAGTGAGCGGACTAGCGGGTTAAATGAGCAGTTCTTC.

This clone was observed a handful of times. CDR3 residues: CASSLAGTRNTEQYF. The CDR3 DNA reads as TGTGCCAGCAGCTTAGCCGGGACAAGGAATACCGAGCAGTACTTC. The V and J genes are TRBV7-9 and TRBJ2-7; D possibly corresponds to TRBD1 (6 bases). Germline V gene data show CDR1 as SEHNR and CDR2 as FQNEAQ (reference sequence). The V and J ends lost 0 bases and 6 bases respectively, with 15 bases between them. This CDR3 spans 15 amino acids.

This clone occurred many times. V gene TRBV25-1 combines with J gene TRBJ2-3; 9 positions match TRBD2. CDR3 length: 18 residues. CDR1 is MGHDK and CDR2 is SYGVNS in the germline V gene. With V trimmed by 2 bases and J by 2 bases, 11 bases remained unmatched. In DNA, the CDR3 is TGTGCCAGCAGTGAAGGGGACCCTCTAGCGGGACTCACAGATACGCAGTATTTT. Residues: CASSEGDPLAGLTDTQYF.

The chain is built from TRBV6-5 and TRBJ2-5; TRBD2 matches 9 bases. With the DNA end fitting TRBJ2-7 better, the J assignment may be wrong. This CDR3 region has 14 residues. Germline V gene lookup returns CDR1 MNHEY and CDR2 SVGAGI. The chain's CDR3 is CASSYAGGSYEQYF. The CDR3 region has the DNA TGTGCCAGCAGTTACGCGGGAGGGAGTTACGAGCAGTACTTC.

V is TRBV5-6 and J is TRBJ2-3; TRBD1 matches at 7 bases. The CDR3 extends over 17 amino acids. V was clipped by 4 bases and J by 3 bases; unmatched bases: 14. Germline CDR1 and CDR2: SGHDT and YYEEEE. CDR3 in DNA: TGTGCCAGCAGCACCCACCTAGAGGGGGCTTCGACAGATACGCAGTATTTT. Translation gives CASSTHLEGASTDTQYF.

The chain joins TRBV28 to TRBJ1-4; D gene unclear. The CDR3 totals 15 residues. Germline V CDR1 and CDR2: MDHEN, SYDVKM. Trimming shortened V by 2 bases and J by 7 bases, and 14 bases separated the two germline ends. DNA for the CDR3: TGTGCCAGCAGTTTACATAAGGGAGGCGCTGAAAAACTGTTTTTT. This sequence encodes CASSLHKGGAEKLFF.

The J gene is TRBJ2-3, the V gene TRBV13, with 8 bases lining up with TRBD2. CDR1 and CDR2 (germline): PRHDT, FYEKMQ (reference sequence). The CDR3 runs 19 residues. V lost 2 bases and J lost 1; bases outside the gene matches: 14. CDR3 protein: CASSLYGRKRETRTDTQYF. The CDR3 DNA follows: TGTGCCAGCAGCTTATACGGTCGCAAGCGGGAGACCCGCACAGATACGCAGTATTTT.

This clone counts as medium-sized. V gene TRBV4-2 combines with J gene TRBJ2-1, with D tentatively TRBD1 (5 bases). CDR1 is LGHNA, CDR2 YNFKEQ, per germline. The CDR3 has 16 residues. Trimming stripped 0 bases from V and 1 base from J, with 10 bases between. CDR3 DNA sequence: TGTGCCAGCAGCCAAGAAGTATCAGGGTCCTACAATGAGCAGTTCTTC. This translates into CASSQEVSGSYNEQFF.

The chain has TRBV27 and TRBJ2-1; TRBD2 matches at 8 bases. The V and J ends lost 6 bases and 1 base, in that order; junction bases with no gene match: 8. The CDR3 has 16 residues. From germline, CDR1 is MNHEY and CDR2 SMNVEV (reference sequence). The CDR3 bases are TGTGCCAGCAGGGTAGCGGGAATTCAATCCTACAATGAGCAGTTCTTC. This sequence encodes CASRVAGIQSYNEQFF.

The V gene is TRBV6-1, the J gene TRBJ2-7, with a possible D match to TRBD1 (5 bases). The V gene's germline CDR1 is MNHNS and CDR2 SASEGT. Trimming left V 6 bases short and J 4 bases short, with 13 bases between. This CDR3 comprises 13 residues. The CDR3 loop reads CASRDSLNYEQYF. The CDR3 nucleotides are TGTGCCAGCAGAGACAGCCTTAATTACGAGCAGTACTTC.

This clone was found many times. The V gene is TRBV28, the J gene TRBJ1-1, with TRBD1 matching over 11 bases. After removal of 5 bases from V and 11 bases from J, the junction contained 10 bases not matched to a gene. Per the germline V gene, CDR1 is MDHEN and CDR2 is SYDVKM. This CDR3 is built from 14 residues. The CDR3 spells CASSIPRDRGIAFF. The CDR3 DNA is TGTGCCAGCAGTATTCCGCGGGACAGGGGGATCGCTTTCTTT. The variable domain in full, completed from reference TRBV28 and TRBJ1-1, reads DVKVTQSSRYLVKRTGEKVFLECVQDMDHENMFWYRQDPGLGLRLIYFSYDVKMKEKGDIPEGYSVSREKKERFSLILESASTNQTSMYLCASSIPRDRGIAFFGQGTRLTVV.

This CDR3 is CASSGAATNEKLFF. The CDR3 DNA reads as TGTGCCAGCAGCGGGGCTGCAACTAATGAAAAACTGTTTTTT. J is TRBJ1-4 and V is TRBV25-1; D might be TRBD1 (5 bases). The V end lost 6 bases, the J end lost 0 bases, and 8 bases lay between the germline ends. This CDR3 contains 14 residues. Per germline, CDR1 MGHDK and CDR2 SYGVNS. Full variable domain (missing parts from reference TRBV25-1 and TRBJ1-4): EADIYQTPRYLVIGTGKKITLECSQTMGHDKMYWYQQDPGMELHLIHYSYGVNSTEKGDLSSESTVSRIRTEHFPLTLESARPSHTSQYLCASSGAATNEKLFFGSGTQLSVL.

This clone was seen repeatedly, ten times or more. V and J are TRBV6-6 and TRBJ2-7, with D maybe TRBD2 (5 bases). V lost 6 bases and J lost 2, with 11 bases in between. Germline-derived CDR1 and CDR2 are MNHNY and SVGAGI (reference sequence). This CDR3 region has 13 residues. The CDR3 DNA reads as TGTGCCAGCAGCCACGGGGTAGCCTACGAGCAGTACTTC. This codes for CASSHGVAYEQYF.